The source of this T cell receptor (beta chain) is a study of shared clonotypes between healthy human individuals. Turning to the study itself: Plates per donor: three CD4 naive, three CD4 memory, two CD8 naive, one CD8 memory. Study-wide points: Shared clonotypes across all four donors exceeded non-shared ones in generation probability. The naive CD4 repertoires of a few donors were compared, and around 5.1% of clonotypes were shared.

Clones were read by immunoSEQ multiplex PCR, and TCRdb kept only the in-frame ones, dropping some. In the table there are fewer than 200,000 clones, about 93% of which are singletons. On this clone itself: Its antigen is undetermined.

V was shortened by 4 bases and J by 4 bases, with 16 bases between the two germline ends. The CDR3 has 15 residues. The germline gives CDR1 WNHNN, CDR2 SYGVQD (reference sequence). Sequencing input: naive CD4+ T cells sorted from blood. Subset indicated: CD45RA+ positively selected. The receptor comes from a woman aged 25 to 45 in good health. The chain is built from TRBV10-1 and TRBJ2-5, with D possibly being TRBD1 or TRBD2 (5 bases each). Written as DNA, the CDR3 is TGCGCCAGCAGTGTCTCGACGGGGCCAGCAGAGACCCAGTACTTC. Encoded protein: CASSVSTGPAETQYF.